The TCR beta chain under discussion was sequenced for a study of T cell responses to AZD1222 COVID-19 vaccine. This CDR3 has 18 amino acids. Trimming stripped 0 bases from V and 3 bases from J, with 17 bases between. The germline V gene has CDR1 ENHRY and CDR2 SYGVKD. Profiled with immunoSEQ multiplex PCR; TCRdb holds only in-frame clones, not every one. The table includes roughly 150,000 clones, around 90% detected once. This TCR was sampled from an adult in good health. The chain links TRBV10-3 to TRBJ1-4; D is perhaps TRBD1 (5 bases). Sequencing used peripheral blood, obtained on day 0 of AZD1222 vaccination. The chain's CDR3 is CAISESMRSRTSNEKLFF. In nucleotides, the CDR3 is TGTGCCATCAGTGAGTCGATGAGGTCGAGGACATCTAATGAAAAACTGTTTTTT.